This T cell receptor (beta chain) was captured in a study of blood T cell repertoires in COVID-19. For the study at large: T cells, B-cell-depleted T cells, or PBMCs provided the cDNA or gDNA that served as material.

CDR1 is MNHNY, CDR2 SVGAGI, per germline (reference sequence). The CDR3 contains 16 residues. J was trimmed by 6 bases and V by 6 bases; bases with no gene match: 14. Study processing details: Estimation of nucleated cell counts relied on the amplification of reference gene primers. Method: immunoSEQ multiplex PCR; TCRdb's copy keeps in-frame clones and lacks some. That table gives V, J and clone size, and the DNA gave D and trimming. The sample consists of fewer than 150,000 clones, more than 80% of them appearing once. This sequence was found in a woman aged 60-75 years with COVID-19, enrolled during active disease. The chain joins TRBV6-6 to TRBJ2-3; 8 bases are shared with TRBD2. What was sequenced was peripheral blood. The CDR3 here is CASSKSRGGRGDTQYF. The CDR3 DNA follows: TGTGCCAGCAGCAAATCCCGGGGGGGCCGTGGTGATACGCAGTATTTT.